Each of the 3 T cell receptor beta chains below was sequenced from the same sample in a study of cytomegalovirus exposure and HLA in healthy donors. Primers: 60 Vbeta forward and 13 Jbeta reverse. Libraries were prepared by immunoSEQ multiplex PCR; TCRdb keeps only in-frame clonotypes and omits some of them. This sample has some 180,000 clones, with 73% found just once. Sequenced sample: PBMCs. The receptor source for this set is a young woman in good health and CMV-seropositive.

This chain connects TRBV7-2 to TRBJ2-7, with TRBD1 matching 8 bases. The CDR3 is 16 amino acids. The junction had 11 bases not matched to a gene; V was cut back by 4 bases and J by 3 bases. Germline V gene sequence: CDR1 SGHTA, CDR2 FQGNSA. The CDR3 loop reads CASSSAFWTGSYEQYF. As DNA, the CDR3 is TGTGCCAGCAGCTCCGCGTTTTGGACAGGGAGCTACGAGCAGTACTTC.

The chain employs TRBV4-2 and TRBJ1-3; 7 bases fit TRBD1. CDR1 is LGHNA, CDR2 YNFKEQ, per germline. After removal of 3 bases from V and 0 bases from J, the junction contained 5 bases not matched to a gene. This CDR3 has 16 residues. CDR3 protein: CASSQKTGTSGNTIYF. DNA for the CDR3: TGTGCCAGCAGCCAGAAGACAGGGACCTCTGGAAACACCATATATTTT.

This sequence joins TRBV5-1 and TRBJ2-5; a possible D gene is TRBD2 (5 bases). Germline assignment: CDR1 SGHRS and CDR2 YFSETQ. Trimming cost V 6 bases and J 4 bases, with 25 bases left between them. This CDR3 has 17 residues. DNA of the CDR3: TGCGCCAGCACCCGAGGCGCCGGAGGCCGGGGTGGAGAGACCCAGTACTTC. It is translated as CASTRGAGGRGGETQYF.